This T cell receptor (beta chain) was sequenced for a study of shared clonotypes between healthy human individuals (dated by TCRdb to 2020 to 2021). Describing the broader study: The cohort included a few men and a couple of women between 18 and 49 years of age. The study deeply sequenced blood TCR repertoires of about 5 healthy adults to estimate repertoire size and the extent of clonotype sharing between individuals. Libraries were prepared and TCR repertoires were sequenced by different laboratories using diverse techniques, in order to increase sequencing depth and limit assay-specific biases. Leukapheresis yielded between about 0.85 and 10 billion PBMCs per donor.

Looking up the germline V gene yields CDR1 SGHNT and CDR2 YENEEA. The CDR3 measures 15 amino acids from cysteine to phenylalanine. The retained sequence is limited to the CDR3, 45 bases, with the frame set at the first base. At the junction V is shortened by 5 bases and J by 3 bases; bases outside the gene matches: 9. What the work shows at the level of the full study, not this receptor alone: The genetic and exposure-history diversity represented was limited by the small number of donors. Sampling was restricted to blood, and TCR repertoires in tissue are likely to differ from TCR repertoires in blood. Pairwise subsampling led to the expectation that sequencing depth would affect the degree of clonotype sharing among donors.

Donors were healthy HIV-negative adults with no recently reported acute infections or vaccinations. All donors were Caucasian adults living in Nashville, Tennessee, USA. In the unsorted samples, roughly 90 million PBMCs were counted, and genomic DNA was extracted using the QIAamp DNA Blood Mini kit. Blood was collected by leukapheresis, and PBMCs were isolated by Ficoll-Histopaque density gradient centrifugation and then cryopreserved in liquid nitrogen vapor phase. This clone was found a few times. Which antigen it targets is not known. Per-base quality was not reported, and no clone a single base away is much larger than it. TCR CDR3 regions were amplified from genomic DNA by multiplex PCR using the deep immunoSEQ assay. Extracted genomic DNA from each cell subset was distributed evenly across all wells of several immunoSEQ 96-well plates, and each plate was treated as a replicate. Each replicate PCR for unsorted PBMC received 250 to 300 ng genomic DNA, equal to about 30,000 T cell genomes. Unsorted PBMC genomic DNA was sequenced across ten immunoSEQ deep assay plates. Purified libraries were measured with a Qubit 3.0 fluorometer, size-checked on a Bioanalyzer 2100, and measured again with the KAPA Library Quantification kit. Every immunoSEQ 96-well plate was sequenced on a separate single-read 150-cycle Illumina NextSeq 550 flow cell. The authors' pipeline ran thus. The immunoSEQ output contained only junctional sequences without quality scores, so filtering could not match that applied to full-length reads. To assign V/J genes and CDR3, sequences were annotated against IMGT germline references using PyIR, a Python wrapper for IgBLAST v1.9. Reads with weak V/J assignments (E-value above 1e-6), missing CDR3, stop codons, out-of-frame junctions, or ambiguous translated residues were removed. V3J clonotypes were defined by identical inferred V gene, J gene, and CDR3 amino acid sequence. The percentage overlap between two repertoires was calculated by dividing the number of shared unique clonotypes by the size of the smaller repertoire. RTK rarefaction, the Chao1 estimator, and Recon v2.1 estimates of unobserved clonotypes were used to assess repertoire richness. TCRdb's version of the immuneACCESS table is confined to in-frame rearrangements and falls short of the full clone set. An unresolved V gene accounts for under half of the shortfall where checked; the remainder is of unknown origin. The V and J calls and clone size are taken from that table; D and trimming were inferred from the DNA. Counted in this sample were hundreds of thousands of clones; around 77% of them appeared once. In total, the top ten clones hold 12% of the sample.

The chain couples TRBV11-3 to TRBJ2-5; a stretch of 7 junction bases matches TRBD2. The source material was PBMCs. The receptor comes from a woman aged 40-49 years in good health. Some clones in this sample may be carry-over from other donors' samples. The nucleotide sequence is TGTGCCAGCAGCCCGGAGGGGAGGGCAGAAGAGACCCAGTACTTC. Translated, this is CASSPEGRAEETQYF.